Each of the 31 T cell receptor beta chains below was sequenced from the same sample in a study of blood T cell repertoires in COVID-19. Assay: immunoSEQ multiplex PCR; the TCRdb copy retains only in-frame clones and omits some. The sample lists about 36,000 clones, about nine tenths occurring once. The specimen was peripheral blood. The origin of the receptors is a human donor in a cohort sampled during active COVID-19.

The gene calls are TRBV7-6 and TRBJ1-4; D unresolved. CDR3 length equals 15 residues. CDR1 and CDR2 (germline): SGHVS, FNYEAQ. Trimming pared 0 bases from V and 12 bases from J, leaving 17 bases between. The CDR3 reads CASSLALGLPLELFF. CDR3 sequence (DNA): TGTGCCAGCAGCTTAGCGCTAGGCCTACCGTTGGAACTGTTTTTT.

The chain combines TRBV5-6 with TRBJ2-3; D perhaps matches TRBD1 (5 bases). Trimming cost V 0 bases and J 2 bases, with 10 bases left between them. The CDR3 has 15 amino acids. CDR1 and CDR2 from the germline V gene are SGHDT and YYEEEE. CDR3 residues: CASSLGQKITDTQYF. In DNA form, the CDR3 reads TGTGCCAGCAGCTTGGGACAGAAGATCACAGATACGCAGTATTTT.

V is TRBV7-9 and J is TRBJ2-3; TRBD2 matches 13 bases. The germline V gene encodes CDR1 SEHNR and CDR2 FQNEAQ (reference sequence). The junction had 4 bases not matched to a gene; V was cut back by 6 bases and J by 4 bases. The CDR3 has 15 amino acids. CDR3: CASRTGLAGADTQYF. The CDR3, as DNA: TGTGCCAGCAGGACCGGACTAGCGGGAGCAGATACGCAGTATTTT.

V gene TRBV5-1 combines with J gene TRBJ2-1, with 9 bases matching TRBD1. The CDR3 is made up of 15 amino acids. Germline V CDR1 and CDR2: SGHRS, YFSETQ. Losses at the gene ends were 0 bases for V and 4 bases for J; bases not matched to a gene: 2. CDR3 coding DNA: TGCGCCAGCAGCTTGGGGACAGGGGATTACAATGAGCAGTTCTTC. It is translated as CASSLGTGDYNEQFF.

This clone was detected a few times. The chain is built from TRBV6-6 and TRBJ2-7; TRBD1 is a possible D gene (6 bases). Germline V gene data show CDR1 as MNHNY and CDR2 as SVGAGI (reference sequence). The V gene lost 2 bases and the J gene lost 3 bases, with 11 bases spanning the gap. The CDR3 length is 14 residues. CDR3 in DNA: TGTGCCAGCAGTTACGTCCAGGGGTACTACGAGCAGTACTTC. Protein: CASSYVQGYYEQYF.

The chain employs TRBV15 and TRBJ2-7, with 8 bases that match TRBD2. Germline V gene lookup returns CDR1 LNHNV and CDR2 YYDKDF (reference sequence). The CDR3 consists of 18 residues. J lost 5 bases, V lost 0 bases, and 15 bases had no gene match. The CDR3 region is CATSRDRTSRSVTNEQYF. The CDR3 DNA sequence: TGTGCCACCAGCAGAGACAGGACTAGCAGGAGCGTTACGAACGAGCAGTACTTC. Full variable domain (rest looked up from reference TRBV15 and TRBJ2-7): DAMVIQNPRYQVTQFGKPVTLSCSQTLNHNVMYWYQQKSSQAPKLLFHYYDKDFNNEADTPDNFQSRRPNTSFCFLDIRSPGLGDTAMYLCATSRDRTSRSVTNEQYFGPGTRLTVT.

The chain carries TRBV25-1 and TRBJ2-1, with 8 bases lining up with TRBD2. The CDR3 contains 16 residues. Per the germline V gene, CDR1 is MGHDK and CDR2 is SYGVNS. The ends lost 3 bases at V and 4 bases at J; junction bases unmatched: 8. The DNA of the CDR3 is TGTGCCAGCAGTGATCTTGTAGCGGGGTCTTACAATGAGCAGTTCTTC. As protein: CASSDLVAGSYNEQFF.

The CDR3, as DNA: TGTGCCAGCAGTTCTTATTCTTTGGACATCCCCCTCCACTTT. It specifies CASSSYSLDIPLHF. This chain connects TRBV6-2 or TRBV6-3 to TRBJ1-6, with D possibly being TRBD1 (5 bases). The CDR3 contains 14 residues. Trimming took 4 bases from V and 13 from J, leaving 17 bases between them. Germline-derived CDR1 and CDR2 are MNHEY and SVGEGT.

This sequence joins TRBV28 and TRBJ1-1; maybe TRBD1 (6 bases). Between the trimmed V and J ends, which lost 7 bases and 1 base, there was a span of 13 bases. Germline CDR1 MDHEN, CDR2 SYDVKM. The CDR3 consists of 14 residues. The CDR3 protein is CASIGQLRNTEAFF. CDR3 nucleotide sequence: TGTGCCAGCATAGGACAGTTAAGGAACACTGAAGCTTTCTTT.

The V gene is TRBV7-2, the J gene TRBJ1-2, with TRBD1 as a possible D gene (6 bases). CDR1 is SGHTA and CDR2 is FQGNSA in the germline V gene. The V and J ends lost 5 bases and 3 bases respectively, with 16 bases between them. The CDR3 is 15 residues long. CDR3 bases: TGTGCCAGCAGCACCCGACGGGGGGGCGACTATGGCTACACCTTC. Translating gives CASSTRRGGDYGYTF.

The chain carries TRBV28 and TRBJ2-5; 7 nucleotides match TRBD1. Germline V gene sequence: CDR1 MDHEN, CDR2 SYDVKM. This CDR3 is 15 amino acids long. The V gene end was trimmed by 2 bases and the J gene end by 5 bases; junction bases not matched to a gene: 8. CDR3 sequence reads: CASSLRQGGRETQYF. CDR3 sequence (DNA): TGTGCCAGCAGTTTAAGACAGGGCGGCAGGGAGACCCAGTACTTC. The whole variable domain, filled in from reference TRBV28 and TRBJ2-5, reads DVKVTQSSRYLVKRTGEKVFLECVQDMDHENMFWYRQDPGLGLRLIYFSYDVKMKEKGDIPEGYSVSREKKERFSLILESASTNQTSMYLCASSLRQGGRETQYFGPGTRLLVL.

The rearrangement joins TRBV5-1 to TRBJ2-5; 10 bases map to TRBD2. Germline V lookup: CDR1 SGHRS, CDR2 YFSETQ. J gave up 4 bases and V 1 base, and 10 bases lay outside the gene matches. The CDR3 is 17 amino acids. DNA for the CDR3: TGCGCCAGCAGCTTGTCTGTAGCGGGAGGACGGGGAGAGACCCAGTACTTC. Translated: CASSLSVAGGRGETQYF.

This clone has a single count. V gene TRBV2 combines with J gene TRBJ2-4; TRBD1 is a possible D gene (6 bases). V lost 6 bases, J lost 0 bases, and 15 bases lay in between. Germline lookup yields CDR1 SNHLY and CDR2 FYNNEI. This CDR3 is built from 16 residues. CDR3 bases: TGTGCCAGCAGAGCGGACAGCCAACTAGCCAAAAACATTCAGTACTTC. Translating gives CASRADSQLAKNIQYF.

This sequence joins TRBV20-1 and TRBJ2-2; 11 bases map to TRBD2. CDR1 is DFQATT and CDR2 is SNEGSKA in the germline V gene (reference sequence). Trimming cost V 3 bases and J 5 bases; bases outside gene matches: 5. The CDR3 covers 15 residues. The CDR3 region is CSASLAGGRTGELFF. Here the CDR3 DNA reads TGCAGTGCTAGTTTAGCGGGAGGGAGGACCGGGGAGCTGTTTTTT.

The chain has TRBV14 and TRBJ1-6, with unresolved D. The CDR3 has 15 amino acids. Per germline, CDR1 SGHDN and CDR2 FVKESK. V lost 3 bases to trimming and J lost 4 bases, with 10 bases between them. CDR3 DNA sequence: TGTGCCAGCAGCCAGCGGTTGGATTATAATTCACCCCTCCACTTT. This codes for CASSQRLDYNSPLHF.

The chain recombines TRBV18 with TRBJ2-5, with D tentatively TRBD2 (6 bases). The CDR3 length is 14 residues. Per the germline V gene, CDR1 is KGHSH and CDR2 is LQKENI. V lost 11 bases, J lost 4 bases, and 20 bases lay in between. This chain's CDR3 is CAVQVAGIGETQYF. CDR3 coding DNA: TGTGCCGTTCAGGTGGCGGGAATCGGAGAGACCCAGTACTTC.

The sample holds one count of this clone. This sequence joins TRBV7-3 and TRBJ1-2; no definite D call. CDR1 and CDR2 (germline): SGHTA, FQGTGA. The CDR3 is 15 residues long. V dropped 4 bases and J dropped 7 bases, with 19 bases sitting between them. The CDR3 DNA sequence: TGTGCCAGCAGCTCGCCGGGAGAAGGTTTTGCTGGCTACACCTTC. This gives the protein CASSSPGEGFAGYTF.

The V call is TRBV2, the J call TRBJ1-5; D is unclear. V gave up 6 bases and J gave up 1 base, with 22 bases separating them. The CDR3 loop spans 18 amino acids. The germline gives CDR1 SNHLY, CDR2 FYNNEI. Written as DNA, the CDR3 is TGTGCCAGCAGCGATGGGCCCTGGGCCAGCAGGAGCAATCAGCCCCAGCATTTT. This encodes CASSDGPWASRSNQPQHF.

The genes are TRBV30 and TRBJ1-5, with TRBD1 identical over 8 bases. Germline V gene sequence: CDR1 GTSNPN, CDR2 SVGIG (reference sequence). The V gene end was trimmed by 2 bases and the J gene end by 6 bases; junction bases not matched to a gene: 6. This CDR3 is 14 amino acids long. The chain's CDR3 is CAWSWPGGFQPQHF. In DNA form, the CDR3 reads TGTGCCTGGAGTTGGCCAGGGGGCTTTCAGCCCCAGCATTTT.

CDR3: CASSAGPGTSGGYEQFF. The CDR3 DNA is TGTGCCAGCAGCGCCGGCCCCGGGACTAGCGGAGGTTATGAGCAGTTCTTC. This chain joins TRBV9 and TRBJ2-1; 11 positions agree with TRBD2. This CDR3 has 17 residues. V was pared by 3 bases and J by 8 bases, with 13 bases of the junction left unmatched. CDR1 is SGDLS and CDR2 is YYNGEE in the germline V gene.

This clone has only one observation. J is TRBJ2-3 and V is TRBV28; D gene ambiguous. V lost 5 bases to trimming and J lost 7 bases, with 7 bases between them. Germline loops: CDR1 MDHEN, CDR2 SYDVKM. The CDR3 runs to 11 residues. The CDR3 is CASSVQNTQYF. In DNA, the CDR3 is TGTGCCAGCAGTGTACAGAATACGCAGTATTTT.

The gene calls are TRBV5-4 and TRBJ2-5; 8 nucleotides align to TRBD1. This CDR3 contains 16 residues. The V and J ends lost 3 bases and 5 bases, in that order; junction bases with no gene match: 12. CDR1 is SGHNT, CDR2 YYREEE, per germline (reference sequence). CDR3 in amino acids: CASSSQSRTGSETQYF. Here the CDR3 DNA reads TGTGCCAGCAGCTCCCAATCCCGGACAGGGTCCGAGACCCAGTACTTC.

This clone was picked up one time. The chain joins TRBV2 to TRBJ2-3, with D maybe TRBD2 (6 bases). The V gene lost 5 bases and the J gene lost 6 bases, with 18 bases spanning the gap. CDR1 and CDR2 (germline): SNHLY, FYNNEI. This CDR3 has 15 amino acids. DNA for the CDR3: TGTGCCAGCAGTCGGACTAATACGGAATCGGATACGCAGTATTTT. Translated: CASSRTNTESDTQYF.

The chain combines TRBV5-1 with TRBJ2-7, with 7 nucleotides matching TRBD1. The trim removed 3 bases at V and 0 bases at J, leaving 6 bases unmatched. This CDR3 has 15 residues. Germline V lookup: CDR1 SGHRS, CDR2 YFSETQ. The chain's CDR3 is CASSSGQVYSYEQYF. In DNA form, the CDR3 reads TGCGCCAGCAGCTCCGGACAGGTTTACTCCTACGAGCAGTACTTC.

In nucleotides, the CDR3 is TGCGCCAGCAGCATTAGTATCGTCGGACAGGTCAAAGATACGCAGTATTTT. As protein: CASSISIVGQVKDTQYF. This sequence joins TRBV5-1 and TRBJ2-3, with 7 bases aligning to TRBD1. The trim removed 4 bases at V and 5 bases at J, leaving 16 bases unmatched. This CDR3 comprises 17 residues. From germline, CDR1 is SGHRS and CDR2 YFSETQ.

This clone appeared a few times. The DNA of the CDR3 is TGCGCCAGCAGTGGCACCGGGACGGGAGCCTACGAGCAGTACTTC. The encoded protein is CASSGTGTGAYEQYF. The chain combines TRBV10-1 with TRBJ2-7; D possibly corresponds to TRBD2 (6 bases). Between the trimmed V and J ends, which lost 4 bases and 2 bases, there was a span of 15 bases. In germline, CDR1 is WNHNN, CDR2 SYGVQD (reference sequence). The CDR3 extends over 15 amino acids.

The CDR3 coding sequence is TGTGCCAGCAGCAAAGCGCTGACAGGGGTCCGGGAGCAGTACTTC. This gives the protein CASSKALTGVREQYF. The chain combines TRBV21-1 with TRBJ2-7; the table's D call of TRBD1 was not tested on the DNA. TRBV21-1 is listed as a pseudogene. This CDR3 is built from 15 residues.

This sequence joins TRBV18 and TRBJ1-1, with 8 bases matching TRBD1. V shed 2 bases, J shed 6 bases, and the junction held 14 bases outside the gene matches. Germline V gene sequence: CDR1 KGHSH, CDR2 LQKENI. The CDR3 runs 17 residues. CDR3 in DNA: TGTGCCAGCTCACCATCCGGCGCCCTCGGACAGGGAGCTGAAGCTTTCTTT. Its protein product is CASSPSGALGQGAEAFF.

The DNA for the CDR3 is TGCGCCAGCAGCGCCGGGACTAGCAACAGAGATACGCAGTATTTT. Protein: CASSAGTSNRDTQYF. The chain joins TRBV5-1 to TRBJ2-3; 9 nucleotides agree with TRBD2. CDR1 and CDR2 from the germline V gene are SGHRS and YFSETQ. V was pared by 4 bases and J by 5 bases, with 8 bases of the junction left unmatched. The CDR3 covers 15 residues.

J is TRBJ2-5 and V is TRBV7-9; 8 nucleotides match TRBD2. There are 15 residues in the CDR3. V was clipped by 2 bases and J by 4 bases; unmatched bases: 6. CDR1 and CDR2 (germline): SEHNR, FQNEAQ (reference sequence). The CDR3 region is CASSLIVRGAETQYF. CDR3 nucleotide sequence: TGTGCCAGCAGCTTAATTGTGCGGGGGGCAGAGACCCAGTACTTC.

The V and J genes are TRBV5-4 and TRBJ2-7, with 9 bases fitting TRBD2. CDR3 length equals 16 residues. Germline CDR1 and CDR2: SGHNT and YYREEE (reference sequence). Trimming took 0 bases from V and 1 from J; bases not matched to a gene: 5. The CDR3 loop is CASSLGGGRGSYEQYF. The CDR3 DNA follows: TGTGCCAGCAGCTTGGGTGGCGGGAGGGGGTCCTACGAGCAGTACTTC.